The clone carrying this T cell receptor beta chain came up once. A single base separates this from a much larger clone, so it may be a read error. This entry belongs to a study of molecular identifiers for immune sequencing clone quantification. TCRdb re-analysed the PCR reads in MiXCR, keeping a single row per CDR3 protein. The table shows hundreds of thousands of distinct CDR3 sequences, with 25% occurring only once. The CDR3 has 15 amino acids. Germline V CDR1 and CDR2: SGHTA, FQGNSA. The sequence was collected from a human donor in good health. Some libraries in this study had Jurkat cell RNA spiked in. The material sequenced was naive CD8+ T cells from blood, with Jurkat cell RNA spiked in. Subset meaning: FACS-sorted CD8+CD4-CCR7+CD45RA+ naive T cells. The chain couples TRBV7-2 to TRBJ2-1, with 9 bases identical to TRBD1. The DNA for the CDR3 is TGTGCCGGCAGCTCGACCGGGACAGGGTTCAATGAGCAGTTCTTC. This gives the protein CAGSSTGTGFNEQFF.